Shown below are 8 T cell receptor beta chains from a single sample sequenced in a study of blood T cell repertoires in COVID-19. Data came from immunoSEQ multiplex PCR; TCRdb stores just in-frame clones and leaves some out. The sample has around 290,000 clones; approximately 93% are singletons. Material for sequencing was peripheral blood. These receptors all come from a woman in her twenties or thirties with COVID-19, enrolled during active disease.

This chain connects TRBV30 to TRBJ1-2, with a possible D match to TRBD1 (5 bases). Looked up from germline, CDR1 is GTSNPN and CDR2 is SVGIG (reference sequence). V lost 0 bases to trimming and J lost 4 bases, with 9 bases between them. This CDR3 has 13 amino acids. CDR3 nucleotide sequence: TGTGCCTGGAGTGTAGGCAGGGCCTATGGCTACACCTTC. This gives the protein CAWSVGRAYGYTF.

This chain uses TRBV7-8 with TRBJ2-1, with TRBD2 identical over 8 bases. The CDR3 is 15 amino acids. CDR1 is SGHVS and CDR2 is FQNEAQ in the germline V gene. The trim removed 3 bases at V and 4 bases at J, leaving 5 bases unmatched. The CDR3: CASSLSGSVYNEQFF. Here the CDR3 DNA reads TGTGCCAGCAGCTTGAGCGGGAGTGTTTACAATGAGCAGTTCTTC.

V gene TRBV3-1 (or the pseudogene TRBV3-2) combines with J gene TRBJ1-5; 7 bases are a match to TRBD1. Germline values: CDR1 LGHDT, CDR2 YNNKEL (reference sequence). The ends lost 2 bases at V and 7 bases at J; junction bases unmatched: 5. CDR3 size: 14 residues. CDR3 loop: CASSQSTGAQPQHF. CDR3 nucleotides: TGTGCCAGCAGCCAAAGTACAGGGGCCCAGCCCCAGCATTTT.

J is TRBJ1-3 and V is TRBV6-6, with TRBD1 as a possible D gene (6 bases). The V gene lost 5 bases and the J gene lost 4 bases, with 9 bases spanning the gap. The length of the CDR3 is 13 residues. Per the germline V gene, CDR1 is MNHNY and CDR2 is SVGAGI (reference sequence). This CDR3 reads CASSGQQGNTIYF. CDR3 bases: TGTGCCAGCAGTGGACAGCAGGGAAACACCATATATTTT.

At least ten counts were recorded for this clone. This specimen includes other DNA sequences encoding the same CDR3. This chain uses TRBV6-5 with TRBJ1-2, with TRBD1 matching 7 bases. After removal of 5 bases from V and 6 bases from J, the junction contained 9 bases not matched to a gene. The CDR3 runs 14 residues. The V gene's germline CDR1 is MNHEY and CDR2 SVGAGI. The CDR3 DNA reads TGTGCCAGCAGTACAGGGGACGGAGTGGATGGCTACACCTTC. This sequence encodes CASSTGDGVDGYTF.

This chain connects TRBV5-1 to TRBJ2-2; 10 bases match TRBD1. J lost 3 bases, V lost 4 bases, and 6 bases had no gene match. The CDR3 sequence is 16 residues long. Germline V gene data show CDR1 as SGHRS and CDR2 as YFSETQ. The CDR3 spells CASSLLGTGDTGELFF. DNA of the CDR3: TGCGCCAGCAGCCTCCTCGGGACAGGGGACACCGGGGAGCTGTTTTTT.

The chain employs TRBV19 and TRBJ1-5, with 7 nucleotides matching TRBD1. V was pared by 3 bases and J by 5 bases, with 4 bases of the junction left unmatched. Germline CDR1 reads LNHDA; CDR2 reads SQIVND (reference sequence). The CDR3 length is 14 residues. CDR3 amino acids: CASSMAGQYQPQHF. The CDR3, as DNA: TGTGCCAGTAGTATGGCGGGACAGTATCAGCCCCAGCATTTT.

The CDR3 nucleotides are TGCGCCAGCACACCGAACGACAGAGCTAATTCACCCCTCCACTTT. Translation: CASTPNDRANSPLHF. The chain couples TRBV4-1 to TRBJ1-6, with a tentative D call TRBD1 (5 bases). Germline CDR1 reads MGHRA; CDR2 reads YSYEKL. This CDR3 is built from 15 residues. V shed 7 bases and J shed 6 bases, with 16 bases lying between them.